These 27 T cell receptor beta chains came from one sample sequenced in a study of cytomegalovirus exposure and HLA in healthy donors. The PCR employed 60 Vbeta primers together with 13 Jbeta primers. Using immunoSEQ multiplex PCR, the repertoire was profiled, and TCRdb retains in-frame clones only, with some absent. The table lists about 43,000 clones. The sequenced sample consisted of PBMCs. The receptors stem from a woman younger than 45 in good health and CMV-seronegative.

The V gene is TRBV7-9, the J gene TRBJ2-7; D possibly corresponds to TRBD2 (10 bases). CDR1 is SEHNR, CDR2 FQNEAQ, per germline (reference sequence). Trimming took off 5 bases at V and 2 bases at J, with 28 bases between the two ends. CDR3 length: 19 residues. This CDR3 is CASSSRTGAASGRAYEQYF. CDR3 sequence (DNA): TGTGCCAGCAGCAGCAGGACAGGGGCAGCCAGCGGGAGGGCCTACGAGCAGTACTTC.

Written as DNA, the CDR3 is TGCGCCAGCAGCCAGGATTTGCGGCGTTCTGGGGCCAACGTCCTGACTTTC. Protein product: CASSQDLRRSGANVLTF. The chain is built from TRBV4-3 and TRBJ2-6; unclear D gene. Germline V gives CDR1 LGHNA, CDR2 YSLEER. V was shortened by 3 bases and J by 1 base, with 13 bases between the two germline ends. This CDR3 region has 17 residues.

J is TRBJ2-7 and V is TRBV29-1, with D maybe TRBD2 (5 bases). Germline CDR1 and CDR2: SQVTM and ANQGSEA. CDR3 length equals 12 residues. V was shortened by 6 bases and J by 3 bases, with 12 bases between the two germline ends. CDR3 residues: CSVTGNNYEQYF. The CDR3 DNA reads TGCAGCGTCACCGGGAACAACTACGAGCAGTACTTC.

The V and J genes are TRBV19 and TRBJ1-2, with TRBD1 matching over 7 bases. CDR3 length: 14 residues. Unmatched junction bases numbered 7, after V lost 6 bases and J lost 3 bases. The germline V gene has CDR1 LNHDA and CDR2 SQIVND (reference sequence). This CDR3 reads CASRRQGADYGYTF. CDR3 bases: TGTGCCAGTAGACGACAGGGCGCGGACTATGGCTACACCTTC.

V usage is TRBV28 and J usage is TRBJ2-7; 7 bases line up with TRBD2. Germline V gives CDR1 MDHEN, CDR2 SYDVKM. The CDR3 is 16 residues long. Trimming took 7 bases from V and 2 from J; bases not matched to a gene: 14. The CDR3 DNA reads as TGTGCCAGCATCCCCGGGGGGAGCGGGTCCGCCTACGAGCAGTACTTC. It translates to CASIPGGSGSAYEQYF.

The gene calls are TRBV5-6 and TRBJ1-4; D unclear. The germline CDR1 and CDR2 sequences are SGHDT and YYEEEE. The CDR3 runs 14 residues. The V end was cut by 0 bases, the J end by 2 bases, with 5 bases between. CDR3 sequence reads: CASSLGATNEKLFF. Written as DNA, the CDR3 is TGTGCCAGCAGCTTGGGAGCGACTAATGAAAAACTGTTTTTT.

The chain carries TRBV18 and TRBJ1-1; D perhaps matches TRBD1 (5 bases). Trimming removed 4 bases from V and 1 base from J, with 10 bases in between. CDR1 and CDR2 from the germline V gene are KGHSH and LQKENI. The CDR3 has 14 amino acids. In nucleotides, the CDR3 is TGTGCCAGCTCACTGTTCAGGGAGAACACTGAAGCTTTCTTT. Its protein is CASSLFRENTEAFF.

DNA for the CDR3: TGCGCCAGCAGCCCCGGGACAGGGAGTTCAGATACGCAGTATTTT. Protein product: CASSPGTGSSDTQYF. The chain carries TRBV4-1 and TRBJ2-3; 9 nucleotides agree with TRBD1. V dropped 4 bases and J dropped 4; count of bases not matched to a gene: 6. The CDR3 loop spans 15 amino acids. CDR1 MGHRA and CDR2 YSYEKL come from the germline V gene.

V usage is TRBV6-1 and J usage is TRBJ1-5; D gene uncertain. Germline CDR1 is MNHNS and CDR2 is SASEGT. The CDR3 length is 13 residues. V was cut by 4 bases and J by 5 bases, with 9 bases left in between. This CDR3 reads CASSAREDQPQHF. The CDR3 nucleotides are TGTGCCAGCAGTGCCCGGGAAGATCAGCCCCAGCATTTT.

The chain uses TRBV14 and TRBJ1-1; no clear D gene. Germline loops: CDR1 SGHDN, CDR2 FVKESK. Trimming cost V 0 bases and J 11 bases, with 16 bases left between them. The CDR3 length is 14 residues. CDR3 in amino acids: CASSQDPTGYRAFF. The CDR3, as DNA: TGTGCCAGCAGCCAAGATCCGACGGGATATAGGGCTTTCTTT.

The chain uses TRBV19 and TRBJ2-1; 14 bases are a match to TRBD2. The CDR3 length is 17 residues. Per the germline V gene, CDR1 is LNHDA and CDR2 is SQIVND (reference sequence). V lost 6 bases and J lost 8; bases outside the gene matches: 12. CDR3 DNA: TGTGCCAGTAGCCTAAGTAGACTAGCGGGAGGGGCGGATGAGCAGTTCTTC. Protein sequence: CASSLSRLAGGADEQFF.

The gene calls are TRBV18 and TRBJ1-1; the D is unclear. Germline V gives CDR1 KGHSH, CDR2 LQKENI. This CDR3 region has 14 residues. Trimming stripped 3 bases from V and 0 bases from J, with 8 bases between. DNA for the CDR3: TGTGCCAGCTCACCTAGTACGGTGAACACTGAAGCTTTCTTT. Its protein product is CASSPSTVNTEAFF.

The chain carries TRBV29-1 and TRBJ2-3; TRBD2 aligns across 11 bases. The J segment lost 0 bases and the V segment lost 7 bases, leaving 3 bases of the junction unmatched. The CDR3 extends over 14 amino acids. In germline, CDR1 is SQVTM, CDR2 ANQGSEA. CDR3 nucleotides: TGCAGCGGCACTAGCGGGAGTAGCACAGATACGCAGTATTTT. Protein product: CSGTSGSSTDTQYF.

CDR3 amino acids: CASSYNSRGSGEQYF. The CDR3 DNA sequence: TGTGCCAGCAGTTACAATAGCAGGGGGTCTGGCGAGCAGTACTTC. This chain links TRBV6-5 with TRBJ2-7, with TRBD1 identical over 7 bases. This CDR3 comprises 15 residues. Germline-derived CDR1 and CDR2 are MNHEY and SVGAGI. V lost 2 bases, J lost 6 bases, and 10 bases stayed unmatched.

Considering frequency, this clone is medium-sized. Other DNA sequences in the same sample also yield this CDR3. The chain joins TRBV28 to TRBJ1-5; 8 bases are a match to TRBD1. With V trimmed by 8 bases and J by 7 bases, 4 bases remained unmatched. This CDR3 is built from 12 residues. Looked up from germline, CDR1 is MDHEN and CDR2 is SYDVKM. Written as DNA, the CDR3 is TGTGCCAGCCGACAGGGGAGCCAGCCCCAGCATTTT. Translated: CASRQGSQPQHF.

CDR3 loop: CASSPGTSGIGEQYF. The CDR3 nucleotides read TGTGCCAGCAGTCCGGGGACTAGCGGGATTGGCGAGCAGTACTTC. The rearrangement joins TRBV6-5 to TRBJ2-7; 13 nucleotides agree with TRBD2. The CDR3 covers 15 residues. Germline V gene sequence: CDR1 MNHEY, CDR2 SVGAGI. Losses at the gene ends were 5 bases for V and 6 bases for J; bases not matched to a gene: 7.

The gene calls are TRBV29-1 and TRBJ1-4, with D uncertain. CDR3 length equals 12 residues. Germline lookup yields CDR1 SQVTM and CDR2 ANQGSEA. V lost 6 bases and J 5 bases, leaving 10 bases between the germline ends. The CDR3 reads CSVANSNEKLFF. The CDR3 DNA reads as TGCAGCGTAGCGAACTCCAATGAAAAACTGTTTTTT.

This chain connects TRBV6-5 to TRBJ2-6, with D perhaps TRBD2 (5 bases). The CDR3 is 15 amino acids. The V and J ends lost 2 bases and 3 bases respectively, with 8 bases between them. The germline V gene encodes CDR1 MNHEY and CDR2 SVGAGI. The CDR3: CASSYSGYGANVLTF. CDR3 in DNA: TGTGCCAGCAGTTACAGCGGTTATGGGGCCAACGTCCTGACTTTC.

According to its frequency, this clone is medium-sized. This sequence joins TRBV6-1 and TRBJ2-2; TRBD1 matches 10 bases. CDR1 is MNHNS and CDR2 is SASEGT in the germline V gene. J lost 6 bases, V lost 3 bases, and 4 bases had no gene match. This CDR3 region has 15 residues. The CDR3 is CASSEGQGTAGELFF. CDR3 coding DNA: TGTGCCAGCAGTGAGGGACAGGGGACGGCCGGGGAGCTGTTTTTT.

The rearrangement uses TRBV10-3 and TRBJ1-2, with no clear D. This CDR3 spans 11 amino acids. The ends were cut back, 6 bases at V and 6 bases at J, with 8 bases in the middle. Germline V gene sequence: CDR1 ENHRY, CDR2 SYGVKD. Written as DNA, the CDR3 is TGTGCCATCAGCAGACAAGATGGCTACACCTTC. Translated, it gives CAISRQDGYTF.

The chain is built from TRBV9 and TRBJ2-3, with 7 bases fitting TRBD1. Unmatched junction bases numbered 16, after V lost 3 bases and J lost 0 bases. CDR1 is SGDLS and CDR2 is YYNGEE in the germline V gene. CDR3 size: 19 residues. Here the CDR3 DNA reads TGTGCCAGCAGCGGGTTCCGGACAGGCAGGTCGACTAGCACAGATACGCAGTATTTT. Its protein is CASSGFRTGRSTSTDTQYF.

The gene calls are TRBV7-9 and TRBJ2-5; D not certain. The length of the CDR3 is 17 residues. CDR1 is SEHNR, CDR2 FQNEAQ, per germline (reference sequence). The V end was cut by 1 base, the J end by 0 bases, with 15 bases between. The CDR3 is CASSLGIRSLYQETQYF. CDR3 DNA: TGTGCCAGCAGCTTAGGGATCAGGTCCCTGTACCAAGAGACCCAGTACTTC.

Note on this clone: The conserved final phenylalanine or tryptophan is absent from the CDR3, which likely points to a read error. The chain joins TRBV28 to TRBJ2-7; 8 nucleotides line up with TRBD1. The V segment lost 2 bases and the J segment 3 bases; nucleotides outside the gene matches: 9. The CDR3 sequence is 16 residues long. CDR1 and CDR2 (germline): MDHEN, SYDVKM. The CDR3 DNA is TGTGCCAGCAGTTTAATAGATGGGACAGGCCGCTACGAGCAGTACCTC. It encodes CASSLIDGTGRYEQYL.

V gene TRBV7-6 combines with J gene TRBJ2-1; 9 bases fit TRBD2. This CDR3 contains 16 residues. V lost 1 base, J lost 3 bases, and 4 bases stayed unmatched. Germline loops: CDR1 SGHVS, CDR2 FNYEAQ. The CDR3 is CASSLDVAGDYNEQFF. In DNA, the CDR3 is TGTGCCAGCAGCTTAGATGTAGCGGGGGACTACAATGAGCAGTTCTTC.

The rearrangement uses TRBV29-1 and TRBJ2-7, with a tentative D call TRBD2 (5 bases). This CDR3 comprises 11 residues. V shed 7 bases and J shed 5 bases, with 12 bases lying between them. Germline V gives CDR1 SQVTM, CDR2 ANQGSEA. The CDR3, as DNA: TGCAGCGCTCATTCGGGGAACGAGCAGTACTTC. It yields the protein CSAHSGNEQYF.

The CDR3 DNA follows: TGCAGCGTTGAAGATTCAAGGAGGGAGCAGTACTTC. Translating gives CSVEDSRREQYF. The chain combines TRBV29-1 with TRBJ2-7; D perhaps matches TRBD2 (5 bases). This CDR3 contains 12 residues. Trimming took 0 bases from V and 7 from J, leaving 10 bases between them. Germline V gives CDR1 SQVTM, CDR2 ANQGSEA.

J is TRBJ1-3 and V is TRBV7-2; D remains unclear. CDR3 length: 15 amino acids. V was shortened by 5 bases and J by 4 bases, with 15 bases between the two germline ends. CDR1 and CDR2 (germline): SGHTA, FQGNSA. The CDR3 protein is CASSSVPGGGNTIYF. The CDR3 nucleotides read TGTGCCAGCAGCAGCGTCCCGGGCGGGGGAAACACCATATATTTT.